This note documents a single T cell receptor beta chain sequence. Its target is not known. This specimen belongs to a study of OX40 agonist ivuxolimab in advanced cancers. The study's findings and limits: Clonal expansion in partial responders at 0.1-3.0 mg/kg ranked among the lowest. CD8+ T cells were the subset that, on average, had more expanded clones than CD4+.

This CDR3 spans 14 amino acids. Trimming shortened V by 2 bases and J by 4 bases, and 11 bases separated the two germline ends. Germline CDR1 is MNHEY and CDR2 is SVGAGI. Repertoires were generated with immunoSEQ multiplex PCR, while TCRdb's copy carries only in-frame clones and drops some. The repertoire holds under 85,000 clones, with around nine tenths as singletons. This receptor was identified in an adult with an advanced solid tumor such as melanoma, head and neck, liver or kidney cancer. The V call is TRBV6-5, the J call TRBJ1-2; a possible D gene is TRBD1 (5 bases). This specimen was CD4+ or CD8+ T cells sorted from blood, taken in a trial of the OX40 agonist ivuxolimab. This CDR3 is CASSYGGVPYGYTF. As DNA, the CDR3 is TGTGCCAGCAGTTACGGGGGGGTCCCCTATGGCTACACCTTC.